A single count supports the clone carrying this T cell receptor (beta chain). Trimming took 0 bases from V and 2 from J, leaving 10 bases between them. This CDR3 has 15 residues. Germline V lookup: CDR1 SGHVS, CDR2 FNYEAQ. Original methodology: From reference gene primer amplification, estimates of nucleated cell counts were derived. Clones were read by immunoSEQ multiplex PCR, and TCRdb kept only the in-frame ones, dropping some. For V, J and clone size, that table is used; D and trimming come from the DNA. The sample has a few hundred thousand clones; around four fifths are singletons. This specimen belongs to a study of blood T cell repertoires in COVID-19. Study-level background: Acute and convalescent COVID-19 specimens originated in the United States, Italy and Spain. T cells, B-cell-depleted T cells, or PBMCs provided the cDNA or gDNA that served as material.

The TCR was taken from a woman older than 75 with active or convalescent COVID-19. This rearrangement joins TRBV7-6 to TRBJ2-5; the D is unclear. The source material was peripheral blood. The CDR3 DNA follows: TGTGCCAGCAGCTTAGCCTATAGAACTCAAGAGACCCAGTACTTC. As protein: CASSLAYRTQETQYF.